The source of this TCR beta chain is a study of radiotherapy plus CTLA-4 blockade in lung cancer. Study at large: Objective response rate was around 19%; disease control rate, around 33%.

Clones were read by immunoSEQ multiplex PCR, and TCRdb kept only the in-frame ones, dropping some. The sample records 40,000 or so clones, around 86% being singletons. Study-level points and caveats: The best predictor of response was reported to be early blood T cell clone dynamics, with interferon-beta. Blood-borne expansion of tumor-derived TCR clones followed radiotherapy plus ipilimumab.

Comment on this clone: The antigen remains undetermined.

Focal radiation and CTLA-4 blockade (ipilimumab) were tested in chemo-refractory metastatic non-small-cell lung cancer patients. Sequencing was performed on peripheral blood, taken from a patient treated with radiotherapy plus ipilimumab. The TCR sequence derives from a human donor with non-small cell lung cancer whose response to radiotherapy plus ipilimumab could not be evaluated.

In DNA form, the CDR3 reads TGTGCCAGCAGCGCGCAGGGGGCGCAGTCGGATGGCTACACCTTC. Protein: CASSAQGAQSDGYTF. The V gene is TRBV7-9, the J gene TRBJ1-2; TRBD1 agrees at 8 bases. Germline V gene lookup returns CDR1 SEHNR and CDR2 FQNEAQ (reference sequence). The J segment lost 6 bases and the V segment lost 5 bases, leaving 11 bases of the junction unmatched. The CDR3 spans 15 residues.